This T cell receptor (beta chain) is from a study of T cell responses to AZD1222 COVID-19 vaccine. General observations from the study: Just five to seven AZD1222 recipients tested seropositive at baseline.

The germline V and J ends were trimmed by 7 bases and 8 bases, with 18 bases remaining between them. CDR3 length equals 14 residues. Germline assignment: CDR1 WNHNN and CDR2 SYGVQD (reference sequence). Here immunoSEQ multiplex PCR was the method, and the copy in TCRdb shows in-frame clones only, minus some. Altogether about 120,000 clones are present, about 87% being singletons, with the ten largest covering around 6%. About this clone: The antigen is not known.

The chain joins TRBV10-1 to TRBJ1-5, with a possible D match to TRBD1 (6 bases). Sequences were derived from peripheral blood, sampled on day 0 of AZD1222 vaccination. The origin of this receptor is an adult in good health. CDR3 DNA: TGCGCCAGCACAGGGCAGGGGAGTGAGGAGCCCCAGCATTTT. This codes for CASTGQGSEEPQHF.